This T cell receptor (beta chain) was identified in a study of T cell changes during pregnancy in multiple sclerosis. This table comes from immunoSEQ multiplex PCR, and its TCRdb copy is limited to in-frame clones, with some not included. In the table there are more than 70,000 clones, about nine tenths of which are singletons. The germline CDR1 and CDR2 sequences are LNHNV and YYDKDF (reference sequence). The germline V and J ends were trimmed by 9 bases and 6 bases, with 15 bases remaining between them. This CDR3 is built from 12 residues. The chain joins TRBV15 to TRBJ2-7, with D possibly TRBD1 on 6 matching bases. This receptor was identified in a female donor in good health, enrolled as a control in a pregnancy study. The specimen was peripheral blood, collected after pregnancy. In DNA form, the CDR3 reads TGTGCCACGTCTGACAGGACGGGCGAGCAGTACTTC. It codes for CATSDRTGEQYF.